This is a list of T cell receptor beta chains from one sample in a study of blood T cell repertoires in COVID-19. The data were produced by immunoSEQ multiplex PCR, yet TCRdb's version contains in-frame clones alone and is incomplete. The table has approximately 300,000 clones, 85% to 90% seen once; the top ten hold roughly 10%. Sample: PBMCs or T cells enriched from blood (not recorded which). The receptors were sampled from a woman younger than 30 who had recovered from COVID-19. The conserved cysteine and the conserved F or W are not part of the CDR3 here. The D gene is left open where the match is weak.

J,D,V,CDR3
TRBJ2-3,NA,TRBV7-9,ASSLKGGTDTQY
TRBJ2-7,TRBD1,TRBV19,ASSMDRGDTYEQY
TRBJ1-4,NA,TRBV19,ASRQQGESEKLF
TRBJ1-1,TRBD1,TRBV3-1/TRBV3-2,ASSLTGPSTEAF
TRBJ1-5,TRBD1,TRBV30,AWRGQGAGQPQH
TRBJ1-2,TRBD1,TRBV6-5,ASTGTGNGYT
TRBJ1-2,NA,TRBV18,ASSPSSSGADGYT
TRBJ2-7,TRBD2,TRBV3-1/TRBV3-2,ASSQGGGQY
TRBJ2-7,NA,TRBV2,ASSPLWGDLYEQY
TRBJ2-7,TRBD2,TRBV6-5,ASSYSVLAGGFEQY
TRBJ1-6,NA,TRBV11-2,ASSFLENNSPLH
TRBJ1-4,NA,TRBV28,ASSSLLQGWEKLF
TRBJ2-3,NA,TRBV2,ASSGNRFQTDTQY
TRBJ2-2,TRBD1,TRBV18,ASLTGRGTGELF
TRBJ2-7,TRBD1,TRBV10-2,ASSVDRASEQY
TRBJ2-7,NA,TRBV7-9,ASSLSRVPYEQY
TRBJ2-7,NA,TRBV12-3/TRBV12-4,ASSWGDSYEQY
TRBJ1-5,NA,TRBV3-1/TRBV3-2,ASSQFLDSNQPQH
TRBJ1-2,NA,TRBV15,ATSRKEKGQIYYGYT
TRBJ2-3,TRBD2,TRBV27,ASSRLAGAGTDTQY
TRBJ1-6,NA,TRBV30,AWSVLAVSSPLH
TRBJ1-5,TRBD1,TRBV5-6,ASSLRDRGNQPQH
TRBJ2-7,NA,TRBV7-5,VRSPPLAPSYEQY
TRBJ2-1,TRBD2,TRBV9,ASSVGRLAGLGEQF
TRBJ2-7,NA,TRBV5-1,ASSNTGKTIDEQY
TRBJ1-6,TRBD1,TRBV6-5,ASSSGQGVNSPLH
TRBJ1-6,NA,TRBV30,AWSVSVSSYNSPLH
TRBJ1-3,TRBD1,TRBV28,ASRRQGVSGNTIY
TRBJ1-2,NA,TRBV7-3,ASSLERGRGGYT
TRBJ1-4,TRBD1,TRBV9,ASSDSRSTGGREKLF
TRBJ2-3,NA,TRBV27,ASSLLGHSRRTDTQY
TRBJ2-1,TRBD1,TRBV7-4,ASSHMDRGMSSYNEQF
TRBJ2-3,NA,TRBV19,ASSMGDNTDTQY
TRBJ1-1,NA,TRBV3-1/TRBV3-2,ASSQGGPDTEAF
TRBJ1-6,TRBD1,TRBV3-1/TRBV3-2,ASSQDLTGGSSPLH
TRBJ1-1,NA,TRBV3-1/TRBV3-2,ASSQDSDTEAF
TRBJ1-1,NA,TRBV30,AWSTDSYTEAF
TRBJ1-1,TRBD1,TRBV4-1,ASSQRGQGVTEAF
TRBJ2-2,TRBD2,TRBV5-1,ASSLGRGLAGRLRTGELF
TRBJ2-1,TRBD2,TRBV24-1,AAGDSGRAGEQF
TRBJ1-1,TRBD1,TRBV11-2,ASSFGAGGLNTEAF
TRBJ1-5,NA,TRBV30,AWSGQFNQPQH
TRBJ1-1,NA,TRBV5-6,ASSAGTGTEAF
TRBJ1-5,TRBD1,TRBV28,ASSFLDRAQPQH
TRBJ1-1,TRBD1,TRBV6-5,ASSYSMGQGNTEAF
TRBJ1-1,NA,TRBV6-5,ASSYDWPNTEAF
TRBJ2-7,NA,TRBV18,ASSRNRGEGYEQY
TRBJ2-3,TRBD2,TRBV25-1,ASSVRTGLEDTQY
TRBJ2-7,TRBD2,TRBV19,ASSRLAGDHEQY
TRBJ2-2,TRBD2,TRBV7-9,ASSWDVLAGTNTGELF